The 17 T cell receptor beta chains below come from one sample, sequenced in a study of molecular identifiers for immune sequencing clone quantification. One entry per CDR3 protein results from TCRdb running MiXCR on the PCR reads. The sample includes under 800,000 distinct CDR3 sequences, roughly 27% of them seen just once. Sample: naive CD8+ T cells from blood, with Jurkat cell RNA spiked in. The sample's subset: FACS-sorted CD8+CD4-CCR7+CD45RA+ naive T cells. The receptors stem from a human donor in good health. Some libraries in this study had Jurkat cell RNA spiked in.

There are many counts of this clonotype. The chain combines TRBV7-2 with TRBJ2-3; a possible D gene is TRBD2 (5 bases). This CDR3 is built from 15 residues. Trimming pared 3 bases from V and 1 base from J, leaving 11 bases between. The germline V gene encodes CDR1 SGHTA and CDR2 FQGNSA. DNA of the CDR3: TGTGCCAGCAGCTTTAGCGCCTCGGGCACAGATACGCAGTATTTT. This translates into CASSFSASGTDTQYF.

Details on this clonotype: One end of the junction does not line up with germline, which may come from a read error. J is TRBJ2-7 and V is TRBV10-3; 9 bases map to TRBD1. Germline V gene data show CDR1 as ENHRY and CDR2 as SYGVKD. The CDR3 has 14 residues. The CDR3 DNA reads as TGTGCCACAATGGGACAGGGATTAACCTACGAGCGGTACTTC. This encodes CATMGQGLTYERYF.

The CDR3 here is CASSKLRGWSTEAFF. The CDR3 nucleotides read TGCGCCAGCAGCAAGTTGAGGGGATGGAGCACTGAAGCTTTCTTT. The gene calls are TRBV4-1 and TRBJ1-1, with a possible D match to TRBD1 (5 bases). CDR1 and CDR2 from the germline V gene are MGHRA and YSYEKL. V was clipped by 5 bases and J by 4 bases, with 17 bases between them. The CDR3 is made up of 15 amino acids.

V is TRBV7-9 and J is TRBJ1-1; D perhaps matches TRBD1 (5 bases). CDR1 is SEHNR and CDR2 is FQNEAQ in the germline V gene (reference sequence). Trimming cost V 5 bases and J 7 bases, with 26 bases left between them. CDR3 length: 17 residues. The CDR3 nucleotides are TGTGCCAGCAGCCGTGCACAGGAGGCGATTGGCGATTTTGAAGCTTTCTTT. Translated, it gives CASSRAQEAIGDFEAFF.

This clonotype was seen many times. This chain connects TRBV7-9 to TRBJ2-7; 7 bases agree with TRBD2. Germline CDR1 and CDR2: SEHNR and FQNEAQ (reference sequence). The CDR3 consists of 14 residues. V gave up 4 bases and J gave up 2 bases; unmatched junction bases: 5. CDR3 in amino acids: CASSSRLAPYEQYF. As DNA, the CDR3 is TGTGCCAGCAGCTCCAGACTAGCTCCCTACGAGCAGTACTTC.

The chain employs TRBV27 and TRBJ2-3; D ambiguous. V was clipped by 3 bases and J by 1 base, with 14 bases between them. Per the germline V gene, CDR1 is MNHEY and CDR2 is SMNVEV (reference sequence). This CDR3 has 16 amino acids. The chain's CDR3 is CASSFHHTPRTDTQYF. In DNA, the CDR3 is TGTGCCAGCAGTTTCCACCACACGCCTCGCACAGATACGCAGTATTTT.

Regarding this clonotype: It may be a read error: a sequence one base away is much more abundant. The chain has TRBV27 and TRBJ2-7, with 10 bases aligning to TRBD2. The CDR3 is 15 amino acids. CDR1 and CDR2 (germline): MNHEY, SMNVEV (reference sequence). The CDR3 DNA reads TGTGCCAGCCGCTGGGCAGCGGGAGGGCCTGGTGAGCGGTACTTC. Translating it yields CASRWAAGGPGERYF.

This chain links TRBV20-1 with TRBJ2-5, with a tentative D call TRBD2 (6 bases). Germline values: CDR1 DFQATT, CDR2 SNEGSKA (reference sequence). V was trimmed by 3 bases and J by 4 bases, leaving 9 bases between them. The CDR3 has 12 amino acids. The CDR3 is CSASQGLETQYF. DNA of the CDR3: TGCAGTGCTAGTCAGGGACTAGAGACCCAGTACTTC.

In regard to this clonotype: A much larger clone differs by one base, so this may be a read error. The chain has TRBV19 and TRBJ2-3; D not certain. The germline V gene encodes CDR1 LNHDA and CDR2 SQIVND (reference sequence). The CDR3 is 13 residues long. The germline V and J ends were trimmed by 4 bases and 2 bases, with 7 bases remaining between them. The CDR3 sequence is CASSSTTTDTQYF. CDR3 nucleotide sequence: TGTGCCAGTAGTAGTACTACCACAGATACGCAGTATTTT.

The rearrangement uses TRBV2 and TRBJ1-1, with D unclear. The CDR3 consists of 14 residues. Germline CDR1 and CDR2: SNHLY and FYNNEI. V lost 1 base, J lost 4 bases, and 10 bases lay in between. The CDR3 protein is CASSEGVLSTEAFF. The CDR3 bases are TGTGCCAGCAGTGAAGGGGTCTTATCCACTGAAGCTTTCTTT.

As concerns this clonotype: A far bigger clonotype differs at one base, so this is likely a read error. V gene TRBV28 combines with J gene TRBJ2-7; no clear D. Germline V gives CDR1 MDHEN, CDR2 SYDVKM. V was clipped by 3 bases and J by 5 bases, with 8 bases between them. There are 12 residues in the CDR3. Here the CDR3 DNA reads TGTGCCAGCAGTTTTCGTGCCAACGAGCAGTACTTC. It yields the protein CASSFRANEQYF.

This clonotype came up a few times. This chain joins TRBV5-1 and TRBJ2-7; TRBD2 matches at 11 bases. Germline-derived CDR1 and CDR2 are SGHRS and YFSETQ. Losses at the gene ends were 1 base for V and 4 bases for J; bases not matched to a gene: 7. The CDR3 totals 16 residues. CDR3 sequence: CASSLTPGLAVYEQYF. The CDR3 region has the DNA TGCGCCAGCAGCTTGACTCCGGGACTAGCGGTTTACGAGCAGTACTTC. Full variable domain (remainder filled in from reference TRBV5-1 and TRBJ2-7): KAGVTQTPRYLIKTRGQQVTLSCSPISGHRSVSWYQQTPGQGLQFLFEYFSETQRNKGNFPGRFSGRQFSNSRSEMNVSTLELGDSALYLCASSLTPGLAVYEQYFGPGTRLTVT.

This clonotype was found a few times. This CDR3 reads CASSYEAASTDTQYF. CDR3 sequence (DNA): TGTGCCAGCAGTTACGAAGCTGCTAGCACAGATACGCAGTATTTT. The V call is TRBV6-2 or TRBV6-3, the J call TRBJ2-3; D unclear. V was cut by 2 bases and J by 0 bases, with 9 bases left in between. The CDR3 sequence is 15 residues long. CDR1 is MNHEY, CDR2 SVGEGT, per germline.

This clonotype came up many times. The genes are TRBV19 and TRBJ1-5; possibly TRBD1 for D (6 bases). Germline V gives CDR1 LNHDA, CDR2 SQIVND (reference sequence). The CDR3 loop spans 15 amino acids. Trimming left V 4 bases short and J 4 bases short, with 14 bases between. The CDR3, as DNA: TGTGCCAGTAGTAATATGGGGGCTTATAATCAGCCCCAGCATTTT. Amino acids: CASSNMGAYNQPQHF.

Only a few counts were recorded for this clonotype. The chain couples TRBV29-1 to TRBJ1-2; D is perhaps TRBD1 (5 bases). Germline assignment: CDR1 SQVTM and CDR2 ANQGSEA. Trimming pared 0 bases from V and 3 bases from J, leaving 14 bases between. This CDR3 has 15 amino acids. The CDR3 here is CSVEDPAWGHYGYTF. CDR3 nucleotides: TGCAGCGTTGAAGATCCAGCATGGGGACACTATGGCTACACCTTC.

This clonotype was seen many times. The chain combines TRBV5-6 with TRBJ1-4; D unresolved. In germline, CDR1 is SGHDT, CDR2 YYEEEE. Trimming stripped 4 bases from V and 5 bases from J, with 9 bases between. The CDR3 length is 13 residues. CDR3 region: CASSIDGNEKLFF. The CDR3, as DNA: TGTGCCAGCAGCATTGACGGGAATGAAAAACTGTTTTTT.

Of note for this clonotype: This may stem from a read error, because a much larger clone lies one nucleotide away. V is TRBV7-9 and J is TRBJ1-1; D is perhaps TRBD1 (5 bases). Looked up from germline, CDR1 is SEHNR and CDR2 is FQNEAQ (reference sequence). The CDR3 loop spans 12 amino acids. The CDR3 coding sequence is TGTGCCGGCAGCTTCCCGGGACGGGAAGCTTTCTTT. Its protein is CAGSFPGREAFF.